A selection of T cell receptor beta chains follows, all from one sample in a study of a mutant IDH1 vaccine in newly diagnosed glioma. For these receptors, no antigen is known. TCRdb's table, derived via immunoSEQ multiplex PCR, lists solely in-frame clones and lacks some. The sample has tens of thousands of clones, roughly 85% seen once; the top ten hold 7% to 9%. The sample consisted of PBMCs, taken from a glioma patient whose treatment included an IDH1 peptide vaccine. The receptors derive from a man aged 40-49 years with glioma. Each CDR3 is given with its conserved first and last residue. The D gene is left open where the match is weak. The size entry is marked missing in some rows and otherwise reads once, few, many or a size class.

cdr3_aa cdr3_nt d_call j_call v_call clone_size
CAWSPLGAGGVVNEQFF TGTGCCTGGAGCCCCCTTGGCGCGGGAGGGGTCGTCAATGAGCAGTTCTTC TRBD2 TRBJ2-1 TRBV30 once
CSVAPGSTEAFF TGCAGCGTTGCCCCCGGGAGCACTGAAGCTTTCTTT NA TRBJ1-1 TRBV29-1 few
CASRLAGWLFF TGTGCCAGCCGACTAGCGGGTTGGCTGTTTTTT TRBD2 TRBJ2-2 TRBV2 NA
CASSRQVNQPQHF TGTGCCAGCAGCCGACAGGTTAATCAGCCCCAGCATTTT NA TRBJ1-5 TRBV11-1 NA
CASSKQSLNYGYTF TGTGCCAGCAGCAAACAGAGTCTTAACTATGGCTACACCTTC NA TRBJ1-2 TRBV7-9 NA
CASSFMPSGRETQYF TGCGCCAGCAGCTTTATGCCTAGCGGGAGAGAGACCCAGTACTTC TRBD2 TRBJ2-5 TRBV5-1 NA
CASSLRRAGGNEQFF TGTGCCAGCAGCTTACGGAGAGCGGGAGGCAATGAGCAGTTCTTC TRBD2 TRBJ2-1 TRBV5-8 NA
CACGGTGEQYF TGTGCCTGTGGGGGCACCGGGGAGCAGTACTTC NA TRBJ2-7 TRBV2 NA
CASITGSGNTIYF TGTGCCAGCATTACAGGGTCTGGAAACACCATATATTTT NA TRBJ1-3 TRBV28 NA
CASSEQQGTSGRSDTQYF TGTGCCAGCAGTGAACAACAGGGGACTAGCGGGAGGTCAGATACGCAGTATTTT TRBD2 TRBJ2-3 TRBV25-1 NA
CASSLALTQMNTEAFF TGTGCCAGCAGCTTGGCCTTGACACAAATGAACACTGAAGCTTTCTTT NA TRBJ1-1 TRBV5-4 few
CASSLASGQGFGYTF TGTGCCAGCAGCTTAGCGTCAGGACAGGGTTTTGGCTACACCTTC TRBD1 TRBJ1-2 TRBV7-2 once
CASRLGQLMSYTF TGTGCCAGCAGATTAGGACAGTTGATGAGCTACACCTTC NA TRBJ1-2 TRBV6-5 once
CASIRQGITQETQYF TGTGCCAGCATTAGACAGGGAATAACCCAAGAGACCCAGTACTTC TRBD1 TRBJ2-5 TRBV2 NA
CSVEVGDRGYEQYF TGCAGCGTTGAAGTGGGGGACAGGGGCTACGAGCAGTACTTC TRBD1 TRBJ2-7 TRBV29-1 medium-sized
CASSLDRTEAFF TGTGCCAGCAGCTTGGACAGAACTGAAGCTTTCTTT NA TRBJ1-1 TRBV13 NA
CASSKGGNGAFF TGTGCCAGCAGCAAGGGGGGGAACGGGGCTTTCTTT NA TRBJ1-1 TRBV5-6 few
CASTSGTGSSYNEQFF TGCGCCAGCACCTCCGGGACGGGGAGCTCCTACAATGAGCAGTTCTTC NA TRBJ2-1 TRBV10-1 NA
CASSLKQGQETQYF TGTGCCAGCAGCTTGAAACAGGGGCAAGAGACCCAGTACTTC TRBD1 TRBJ2-5 TRBV5-6 once
CASSQGQGGQPQHF TGTGCCAGCAGCCAAGGACAGGGAGGCCAGCCCCAGCATTTT TRBD1 TRBJ1-5 TRBV4-2 once
CASSWGQLNTEAFF TGTGCCAGCTCATGGGGACAGCTGAACACTGAAGCTTTCTTT TRBD1 TRBJ1-1 TRBV18 NA
CASIGASADQETQYF TGTGCCAGCATAGGGGCTAGCGCCGACCAAGAGACCCAGTACTTC NA TRBJ2-5 TRBV2 once
CASSFSLYQPQHF TGTGCCAGCAGTTTTAGTCTGTATCAGCCCCAGCATTTT NA TRBJ1-5 TRBV27 NA
CASSSTSGIGNEQFF TGTGCCAGCAGCTCGACTAGCGGGATCGGCAATGAGCAGTTCTTC TRBD2 TRBJ2-1 TRBV7-2 once
CASSLGTSGRVFRTDTQYF TGCGCCAGCAGCCTCGGGACTAGCGGGAGGGTATTCCGCACAGATACGCAGTATTTT TRBD2 TRBJ2-3 TRBV5-1 NA
CASSLAHGRFETQYF TGTGCCAGCAGCTTAGCCCACGGGAGGTTCGAGACCCAGTACTTC TRBD2 TRBJ2-5 TRBV7-7 NA
CASSQEGGAAFF TGCGCCAGCAGCCAAGAAGGGGGGGCCGCTTTCTTT NA TRBJ1-1 TRBV4-1 once
CSGGQGAGETQYF TGCAGCGGCGGACAGGGGGCCGGAGAGACCCAGTACTTC TRBD1 TRBJ2-5 TRBV29-1 NA
CAWEREGHNEQFF TGTGCCTGGGAGCGGGAGGGCCATAATGAGCAGTTCTTC TRBD2 TRBJ2-1 TRBV30 NA
CASRATVNTGELFF TGTGCCAGCAGAGCGACAGTGAACACCGGGGAGCTGTTTTTT NA TRBJ2-2 TRBV2 once
CASSPEQGLGEAFF TGTGCCAGCTCGCCAGAACAGGGGCTGGGTGAAGCTTTCTTT TRBD1 TRBJ1-1 TRBV18 NA
CASSEVGGISEQYF TGTGCCAGCAGTGAAGTTGGAGGGATTAGCGAGCAGTACTTC NA TRBJ2-7 TRBV25-1 NA
CASSHRDGYEQYF TGTGCCAGCAGCCACCGGGACGGCTACGAGCAGTACTTC NA TRBJ2-7 TRBV6-5 NA
CASSLGYGASNQPQHF TGTGCCAGCAGTTTGGGTTACGGGGCGAGCAATCAGCCCCAGCATTTT NA TRBJ1-5 TRBV28 NA
CASSVSESGANVLTF TGTGCCAGCTCTGTGTCGGAGTCCGGGGCCAACGTCCTGACTTTC NA TRBJ2-6 TRBV7-9 NA
CASSLGTGGTEAFF TGTGCCAGCAGTTTAGGGACAGGGGGCACTGAAGCTTTCTTT TRBD1 TRBJ1-1 TRBV27 NA
CSVRDRGFDNEQFF TGCAGCGTACGAGACAGGGGGTTCGACAATGAGCAGTTCTTC TRBD1 TRBJ2-1 TRBV29-1 NA
CASSLARASSHYGYTF TGTGCCAGCAGCTTAGCCCGGGCCTCTAGTCACTATGGCTACACCTTC NA TRBJ1-2 TRBV7-2 NA
CASSLNRDNEQFF TGTGCCAGCAGCTTAAACAGAGACAATGAGCAGTTCTTC NA TRBJ2-1 TRBV7-2 NA